Below, one TCR beta chain is given with its context. Its antigen is not identified. This sample was taken from a study of shared clonotypes between healthy human individuals. The CDR3 covers 15 residues. The trim removed 3 bases at V and 11 bases at J, leaving 10 bases unmatched. Per the germline V gene, CDR1 is MGHRA and CDR2 is YSYEKL. Some clones are missing from TCRdb's copy, which holds only in-frame ones; the method was immunoSEQ multiplex PCR. Altogether about 2.4 million clones are present, 93% being singletons, with the ten largest covering approximately 0.35%. CD4+ cells yielded CD45RA+ naive and CD45RA-negative memory subsets. General study findings and limits: Sequencing depth was expected to affect clonotype sharing among donors.

The chain recombines TRBV4-1 with TRBJ2-5, with TRBD2 matching over 12 bases. The receptor was isolated from a man aged 18 to 30 in good health. Some clones in this sample may be carry-over from other donors' samples. The specimen sequenced was naive CD4+ T cells from PBMCs. Indicated subset: CD45RA+ positively selected. The CDR3 here is CASSHILAGGPEQYF. The CDR3 bases are TGCGCCAGCAGCCATATCCTAGCGGGAGGGCCGGAGCAGTACTTC.